This T cell receptor beta chain derives from a study of regulatory T cells in long-lasting Graves disease (dated by TCRdb to the early 2020s). Background for the entire study: Newly diagnosed Graves' disease patients had taken antithyroid drugs for less than 3 months. The study was registered as a clinical trial and conducted in China. Patients with persistent Graves' disease were compared with patients with newly diagnosed Graves' disease using TCR sequencing and RNA sequencing of peripheral blood. A total of some 35 samples underwent TCR sequencing: approximately 13 from persistent and roughly 20 from newly diagnosed Graves' disease patients.

V is pruned by 6 bases and J by 7 bases, leaving 7 bases of the junction without a gene match. For CDR1 and CDR2, the germline V gene (reference sequence) lists LNHDA and SQIVND. Counted from cysteine to phenylalanine, this CDR3 has 16 amino acids. Only CDR3 DNA remains: 48 bases, in frame from the first base. Library preparation employed multiplex PCR. The listed sequencing device is Illumina HiSeq 4000. To build TCR beta libraries, CDR3 regions were amplified by Arm-PCR using iRepertoire HTBI primers. Before sequencing, the PCR products went through gel purification. The study's processing was this. Gene usage analysis of CDR3 amino acid clonotypes relied on the approximately 62 TRBV and over 13 TRBJ segments identified across samples. COPE and FqMerger were used to merge the filtered high-quality paired reads into contigs. BLAST was used to align contigs to IMGT TRBV, TRBD and TRBJ reference genes, and CDR3 was defined according to IMGT. Any clonotype with a frequency above 0.1% was counted as a highly expanded clone. Repertoire diversity was measured by Shannon entropy, and V-J evenness by the Gini coefficient. Clonotypes shared by more than one individual were considered public. TCRdb handled the public reads itself, with Q25 trimming in fastp and clone calling in MiXCR, and kept productive beta chains. Every entry covers one CDR3 protein and lists the most common genes and DNA from its rows. The V and J calls shown here were made by TCRdb, not taken from the authors' results. This sample comprises about 560,000 distinct CDR3 sequences, 15% to 20% of them detected only once. The ten largest clones add up to more than 10% of the sample.

Read against the paper, the sample's time point label means: newly diagnosed GD, antithyroid drugs for less than 3 months. For both TCR sequencing and RNA sequencing, RNA was extracted from PBMCs using TRIzol. The diagnosis of Graves' disease was made according to American Thyroid Association guidelines. The patients came from an endocrinology department in Xi'an, China. From each patient, approximately 9.9 milliliters of peripheral blood was collected into an EDTA anticoagulant tube. PBMCs were isolated by Ficoll Paque Plus density gradient separation without further T cell sorting. An Agilent 2100 Bioanalyzer and agarose gel were used to check RNA quality, while a NanoDrop 2000 measured RNA concentration. Broader findings and caveats from the paper: The study examined only peripheral blood because the primary lesion, thyroid tissue, could not be accessed. The authors noted that the small sample size was a limitation that may lower accuracy. Preferential use of TRBV28, TRBJ1-2 and TRBJ2-5 was observed in persistent disease, whereas TRBV20-1 and TRBJ2-1 were favored in newly diagnosed disease. More public clonotypes were shared among persistent patients (approximately 3,000) than among newly diagnosed patients (over 900). Persistent Graves' disease patients showed lower TCR Shannon entropy and fewer highly expanded clones than newly diagnosed patients, suggesting clonal expansion. Sequencing and analysis were limited to the TCR beta chain.

This clonotype has just a few counts. Its antigen is unknown. No much larger clone exists at a distance of one base, and base qualities are not known. This sample was shared with a second study, whose subject was T cells in Graves' hyperthyroidism and ophthalmopathy. The second study, in turn, reports: Stable Graves' hyperthyroidism was defined as the absence of progression to ophthalmopathy over 18 months of follow-up. The hyperthyroidism patients were between 18 and 65 years old and newly diagnosed, with a disease duration of less than 2 months. The study excluded patients with uncontrolled infections, other autoimmune diseases, pregnancy or lactation. Diagnoses were established on the basis of clinical symptoms, serum thyroxine and TRAb, thyroid ultrasound, and orbital computed tomography. The first round of RT-PCR for the TCR CDR3 was performed with the HTBI primer set and the Qiagen OneStep RT-PCR kit. Most expanded thyroid clonotypes (frequency above 0.001) were also found in blood, which suggests that blood repertoires may mirror thyroid immune responses. Ophthalmopathy was separated from stable hyperthyroidism by a 13 V-J signature model, with over 85% sensitivity and roughly 81% specificity obtained in cross-validation and 80%/75% obtained in testing. During validation, the model predicted progression to ophthalmopathy a median of around six months ahead of onset, with around 70% sensitivity and roughly 75% specificity. TCR V-J signatures able to tell the groups apart were searched for in a discovery cohort of about a hundred patients, of whom around 42 had Graves' ophthalmopathy and around 58 had stable Graves' hyperthyroidism. An independent validation cohort of about 20 hyperthyroidism patients and about 16 patients who later progressed to ophthalmopathy tested prospective prediction of ophthalmopathy. The 75 to 100 discovery patients were randomly divided into training and test sets at a 7:3 ratio. In about 6 Graves' hyperthyroidism patients, the study also compared T-cell repertoires from thyroid tissue with T-cell repertoires from blood. After blood sampling, hyperthyroidism patients were treated with methimazole at a starting dose of 30 mg daily, and ophthalmopathy patients were treated with high-dose intravenous methylprednisolone. Libraries were constructed in a second round of multiplex PCR, after which size selection and purification were carried out. Sequencing of the libraries was done on an Illumina HiSeq2000 using paired-end 100 bp reads. SOAPnuke was used to process the raw data, throwing out any read that contained adapters or uncalled bases, had a mean Phred below 15, or lacked an exact constant-primer or identifier match. COPE v1.2.5 was used to merge the high-quality paired reads, and each unique nucleotide sequence was defined as a clonotype. MiTCR v1.1 was used to align the clonotypes against IMGT TRBV, TRBD and TRBJ reference segments. The analysis was restricted to V-J combinations with a frequency above 0.0001, which together covered roughly 99% of the repertoires. A TCS score was defined as the ratio between F50 (clonal expansion) and ExV (chaos), using BLOSUM62-based TCRdist between CDR3 peptides within each V-J. Welch's t-statistics and random forest reduced around 550 V-J features to fewer than 15, which were used in a naive Bayes classifier (R e1071). Sample size was not statistically predetermined, and investigators were not blinded to group allocation. The paper reports TCR Vbeta CDR3 sequencing of approximately 140 peripheral blood samples: 40 to 45 ophthalmopathy, about 75 hyperthyroidism and around 17 progressor patients.

This clonotype was obtained from a man between 18 and 35 years old with Graves disease. Donor details come from another sample of the same person, matched by shared clones. Specimen: peripheral blood mononuclear cells (PBMCs), collected at new diagnosis, from a patient treated with antithyroid drugs. The chain uses TRBV19 and TRBJ2-1; 15 of the junction bases match TRBD2. Read as DNA, the sequence is TGTGCCAGTAGCTGGACTAGCGGGAGGGCCCGGAATGAGCAGTTCTTC. It translates as CASSWTSGRARNEQFF.